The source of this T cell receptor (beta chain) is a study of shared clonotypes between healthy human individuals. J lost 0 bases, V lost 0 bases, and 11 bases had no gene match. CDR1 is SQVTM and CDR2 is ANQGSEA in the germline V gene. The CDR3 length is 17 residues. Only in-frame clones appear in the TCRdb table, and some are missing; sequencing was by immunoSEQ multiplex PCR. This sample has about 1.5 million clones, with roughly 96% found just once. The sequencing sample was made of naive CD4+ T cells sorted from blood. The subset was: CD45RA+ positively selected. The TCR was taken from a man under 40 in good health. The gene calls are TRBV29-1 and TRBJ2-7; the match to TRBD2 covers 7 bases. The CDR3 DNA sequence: TGCAGCGTTGAAGATCTCCCCGTGGGAGGGAGCTCCTACGAGCAGTACTTC. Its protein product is CSVEDLPVGGSSYEQYF.